This is a list of T cell receptor beta chains from one sample in a study of T cell responses to AZD1222 COVID-19 vaccine. Data came from immunoSEQ multiplex PCR; TCRdb stores just in-frame clones and leaves some out. The sample lists more than 95,000 clones, less than 90% occurring once. The source was peripheral blood, collected on day 0 of AZD1222 vaccination. These receptors all come from an adult in good health. The CDR3 runs from the conserved cysteine through the conserved F or W. D genes are given only for firm matches. Clone size is not always given. Where it is, it says once, few, many or a class for expanded clones.

j_call | v_call | clone_size | d_call | cdr3_aa | cdr3_nt
TRBJ1-5 | TRBV2 | NA | NA | CASSQTGAGNQPQHF | TGTGCCAGCTCCCAAACGGGGGCTGGCAATCAGCCCCAGCATTTT
TRBJ1-2 | TRBV3-1/TRBV3-2 | NA | NA | CASSPWLLDRLNYGYTF | TGTGCCAGCAGCCCCTGGCTGCTTGACAGGTTAAACTATGGCTACACCTTC
TRBJ1-4 | TRBV27 | NA | NA | CASRPGPVNEKLFF | TGTGCCAGCAGACCGGGGCCCGTGAATGAAAAACTGTTTTTT
TRBJ1-6 | TRBV27 | NA | NA | CASSFSPEYNSPLHF | TGTGCCAGCAGTTTCTCGCCCGAATATAATTCACCCCTCCACTTT
TRBJ2-1 | TRBV10-1 | NA | NA | CASREPTWDEQFF | TGCGCCAGCAGGGAACCTACGTGGGATGAGCAGTTCTTC
TRBJ1-1 | TRBV30 | NA | NA | CAWSGWVGTEAFF | TGTGCCTGGAGTGGTTGGGTGGGGACTGAAGCTTTCTTT
TRBJ2-3 | TRBV21-1 | NA | NA | CASTVLRVERGADTQYF | TGTGCCAGCACCGTTCTTCGGGTGGAGCGCGGGGCAGATACGCAGTATTTT
TRBJ2-1 | TRBV7-2 | NA | NA | CASSLARLSEQFF | TGTGCCAGCAGCTTAGCACGGCTATCTGAGCAGTTCTTC
TRBJ1-1 | TRBV18 | NA | NA | CASSPGGNTEAFF | TGTGCCAGCTCACCTGGGGGCAACACTGAAGCTTTCTTT
TRBJ1-3 | TRBV7-5 | NA | NA | CARSPAAGVRGNTIYF | TGTGCCAGAAGCCCCGCCGCCGGGGTGAGGGGAAACACCATATATTTT
TRBJ1-6 | TRBV6-5 | NA | TRBD1 | CASSYLDRGSPLHF | TGTGCCAGCAGTTACCTGGACAGGGGCTCACCCCTCCACTTT
TRBJ1-2 | TRBV12-3/TRBV12-4 | NA | NA | CASSFSQSYGYTF | TGTGCCAGCAGTTTTTCGCAGTCTTATGGCTACACCTTC
TRBJ1-1 | TRBV6-5 | NA | NA | CASSYEGNTEAFF | TGTGCCAGCAGTTATGAGGGGAACACTGAAGCTTTCTTT
TRBJ1-4 | TRBV5-6 | NA | NA | CASSFSGTDEKLFF | TGTGCCAGCAGCTTTAGCGGGACCGATGAAAAACTGTTTTTT
TRBJ2-2 | TRBV7-2 | NA | NA | CASSSILGTGELFF | TGTGCCAGCAGCTCCATCCTAGGTACCGGGGAGCTGTTTTTT
TRBJ1-2 | TRBV18 | NA | NA | CASSPREGGNYGYTF | TGTGCCAGCTCACCGCGCGAGGGGGGAAACTATGGCTACACCTTC
TRBJ1-5 | TRBV28 | NA | NA | CASSKGPPNQPQHF | TGTGCCAGCAGTAAGGGACCTCCCAATCAGCCCCAGCATTTT
TRBJ2-1 | TRBV6-1 | NA | NA | CASSEVGRPSYNEQFF | TGTGCCAGCAGTGAAGTCGGCAGGCCCTCCTACAATGAGCAGTTCTTC
TRBJ1-1 | TRBV28 | NA | NA | CASSRVRAFF | TGTGCCAGCAGTCGGGTGAGAGCTTTCTTT
TRBJ2-5 | TRBV7-7 | NA | NA | CASSYIQRSETQYF | TGTGCCAGCAGCTACATACAGAGGTCGGAGACCCAGTACTTC
TRBJ1-2 | TRBV4-3 | NA | TRBD1 | CASSPGDRPYGYTF | TGCGCCAGCAGCCCGGGGGACAGACCCTATGGCTACACCTTC
TRBJ2-7 | TRBV29-1 | NA | TRBD2 | CSAVPSGGLYEQYF | TGCAGCGCCGTCCCTAGCGGGGGTCTGTACGAGCAGTACTTC
TRBJ2-7 | TRBV7-3 | once | NA | CASSLNRGSSYEQYF | TGTGCCAGCAGCCTAAACCGGGGCAGCTCCTACGAGCAGTACTTC
TRBJ1-5 | TRBV10-3 | NA | NA | CAISRDSDNQPQHF | TGTGCCATCAGTCGTGACAGTGATAATCAGCCCCAGCATTTT
TRBJ2-1 | TRBV19 | NA | TRBD2 | CASRGFGGSRENEQFF | TGTGCCAGTAGGGGCTTCGGCGGGAGTCGTGAAAATGAGCAGTTCTTC
TRBJ2-3 | TRBV25-1 | NA | TRBD2 | CASSEYRLAGSADTQYF | TGTGCCAGCAGTGAATATCGACTAGCGGGTAGTGCAGATACGCAGTATTTT
TRBJ1-6 | TRBV5-1 | NA | NA | CASSLVEGNSPLHF | TGCGCCAGCAGCTTGGTTGAGGGAAATTCACCCCTCCACTTT
TRBJ1-5 | TRBV24-1 | NA | NA | CATSDPNQPQHF | TGTGCCACCAGTGACCCCAATCAGCCCCAGCATTTT
TRBJ2-1 | TRBV9 | NA | TRBD2 | CASSTAGTSGMNEQFF | TGTGCCAGCAGCACAGCCGGGACTAGCGGGATGAATGAGCAGTTCTTC